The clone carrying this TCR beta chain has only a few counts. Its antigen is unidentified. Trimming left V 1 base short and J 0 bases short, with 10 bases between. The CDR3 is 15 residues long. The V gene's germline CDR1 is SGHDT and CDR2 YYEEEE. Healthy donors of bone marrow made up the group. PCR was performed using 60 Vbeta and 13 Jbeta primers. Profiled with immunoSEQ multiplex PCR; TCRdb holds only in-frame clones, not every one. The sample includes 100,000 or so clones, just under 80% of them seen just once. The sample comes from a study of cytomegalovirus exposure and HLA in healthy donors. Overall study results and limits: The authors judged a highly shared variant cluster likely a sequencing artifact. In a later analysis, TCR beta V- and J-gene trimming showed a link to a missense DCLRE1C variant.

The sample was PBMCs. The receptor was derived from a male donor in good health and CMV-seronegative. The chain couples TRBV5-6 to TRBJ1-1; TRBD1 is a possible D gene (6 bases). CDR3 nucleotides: TGTGCCAGCAGCTTGATTCAGGGGATGAACACTGAAGCTTTCTTT. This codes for CASSLIQGMNTEAFF.